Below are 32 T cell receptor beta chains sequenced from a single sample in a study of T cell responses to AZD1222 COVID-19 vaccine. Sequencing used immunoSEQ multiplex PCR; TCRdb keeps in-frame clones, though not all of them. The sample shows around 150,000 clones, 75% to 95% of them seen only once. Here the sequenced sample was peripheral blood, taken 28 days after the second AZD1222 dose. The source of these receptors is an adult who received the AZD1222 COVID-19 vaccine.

The CDR3 sequence: CASSPVLGQRSYEQYF. DNA for the CDR3: TGTGCCAGCAGCCCCGTTCTCGGTCAGCGGTCCTACGAGCAGTACTTC. J is TRBJ2-7 and V is TRBV7-9; the D gene is possibly TRBD2 (5 bases). Germline CDR1 SEHNR, CDR2 FQNEAQ (reference sequence). The CDR3 has 16 residues. The V end lost 5 bases, the J end lost 1 base, and 18 bases lay between the germline ends.

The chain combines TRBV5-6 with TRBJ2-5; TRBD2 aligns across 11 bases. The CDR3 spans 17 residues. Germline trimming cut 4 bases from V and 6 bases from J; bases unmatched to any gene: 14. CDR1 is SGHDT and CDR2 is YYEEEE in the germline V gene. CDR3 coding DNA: TGTGCCAGCAGCCCCGGACTAGCGGGCTCGTCACGACAGACCCAGTACTTC. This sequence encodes CASSPGLAGSSRQTQYF.

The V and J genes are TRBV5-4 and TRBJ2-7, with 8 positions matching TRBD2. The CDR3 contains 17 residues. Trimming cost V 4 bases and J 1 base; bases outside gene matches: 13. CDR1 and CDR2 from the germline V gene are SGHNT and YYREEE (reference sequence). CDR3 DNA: TGTGCCAGCAGCCCCCGGCTTACTAGCGGAGCTTCCTACGAGCAGTACTTC. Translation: CASSPRLTSGASYEQYF.

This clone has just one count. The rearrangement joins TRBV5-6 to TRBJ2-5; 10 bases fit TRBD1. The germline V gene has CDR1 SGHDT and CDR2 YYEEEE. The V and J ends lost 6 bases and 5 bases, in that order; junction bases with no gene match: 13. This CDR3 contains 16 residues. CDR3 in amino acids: CASTNTGQGIWETQYF. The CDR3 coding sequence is TGTGCCAGCACCAATACGGGACAGGGGATTTGGGAGACCCAGTACTTC.

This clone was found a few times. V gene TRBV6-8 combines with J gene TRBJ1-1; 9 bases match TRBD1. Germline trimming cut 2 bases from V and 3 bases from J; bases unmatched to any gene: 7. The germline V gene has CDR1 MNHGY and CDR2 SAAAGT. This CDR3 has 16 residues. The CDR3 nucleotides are TGTGCCAGCAGTTACCCAAGGACAGGGGAATACACTGAAGCTTTCTTT. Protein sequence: CASSYPRTGEYTEAFF.

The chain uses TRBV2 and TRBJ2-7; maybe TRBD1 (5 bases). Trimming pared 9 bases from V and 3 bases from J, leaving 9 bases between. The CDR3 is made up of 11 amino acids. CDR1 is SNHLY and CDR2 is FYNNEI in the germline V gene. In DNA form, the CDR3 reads TGTGCCAGTAGGGGTGGCTACGAGCAGTACTTC. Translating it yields CASRGGYEQYF.

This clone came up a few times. The CDR3 loop reads CASSQDWGQGAREQYF. For the CDR3, the DNA is TGTGCCAGCAGCCAAGATTGGGGACAGGGGGCGCGAGAGCAGTACTTC. J is TRBJ2-7 and V is TRBV4-2, with 12 bases fitting TRBD1. Germline CDR1 is LGHNA and CDR2 is YNFKEQ. The CDR3 sequence is 16 residues long. With 0 bases clipped from V and 7 bases from J, the junction kept 7 bases outside the gene matches.

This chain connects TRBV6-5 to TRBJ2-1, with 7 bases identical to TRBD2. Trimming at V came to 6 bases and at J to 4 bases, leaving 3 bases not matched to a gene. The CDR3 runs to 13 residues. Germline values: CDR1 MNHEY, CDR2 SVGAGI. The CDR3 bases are TGTGCCAGCAGACTCGGGGGGTACAATGAGCAGTTCTTC. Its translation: CASRLGGYNEQFF.

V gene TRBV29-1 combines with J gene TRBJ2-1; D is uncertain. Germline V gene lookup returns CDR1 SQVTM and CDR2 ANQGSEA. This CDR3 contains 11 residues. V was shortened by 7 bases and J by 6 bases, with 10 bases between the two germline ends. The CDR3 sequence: CSASDPNEQFF. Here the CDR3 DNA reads TGCAGCGCCTCTGACCCCAATGAGCAGTTCTTC.

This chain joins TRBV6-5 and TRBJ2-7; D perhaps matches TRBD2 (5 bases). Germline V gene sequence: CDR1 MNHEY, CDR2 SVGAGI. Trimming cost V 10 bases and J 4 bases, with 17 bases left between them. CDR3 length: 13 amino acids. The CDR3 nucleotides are TGTGCCACCGACTACCCTCTAACTTACGAGCAGTACTTC. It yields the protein CATDYPLTYEQYF.

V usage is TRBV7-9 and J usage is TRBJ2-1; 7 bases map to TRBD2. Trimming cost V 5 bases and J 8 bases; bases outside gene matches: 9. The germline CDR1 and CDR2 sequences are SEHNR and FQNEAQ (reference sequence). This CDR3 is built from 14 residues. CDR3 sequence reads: CASSPQLAFDEQFF. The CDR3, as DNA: TGTGCCAGCAGCCCCCAACTAGCGTTCGATGAGCAGTTCTTC.

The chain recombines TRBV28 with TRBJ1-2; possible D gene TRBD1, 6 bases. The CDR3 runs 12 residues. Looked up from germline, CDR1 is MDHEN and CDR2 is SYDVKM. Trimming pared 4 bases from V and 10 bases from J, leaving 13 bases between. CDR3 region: CASSSGATYYTF. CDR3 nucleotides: TGTGCCAGCAGTTCGGGGGCCACATACTACACCTTC.

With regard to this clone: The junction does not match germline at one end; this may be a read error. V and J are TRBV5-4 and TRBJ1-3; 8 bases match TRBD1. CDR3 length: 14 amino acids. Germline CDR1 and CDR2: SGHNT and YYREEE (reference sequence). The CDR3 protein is CASSPDRGGSTIYF. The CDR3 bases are TGTGCCAGCAGCCCTGACAGGGGCGGAAGCACCATATATTTT.

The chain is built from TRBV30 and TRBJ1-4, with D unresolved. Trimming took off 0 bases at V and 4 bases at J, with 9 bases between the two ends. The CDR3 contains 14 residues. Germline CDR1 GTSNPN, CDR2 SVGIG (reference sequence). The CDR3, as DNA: TGTGCCTGGAGTGTACGGCAGTATAATGAAAAACTGTTTTTT. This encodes CAWSVRQYNEKLFF.

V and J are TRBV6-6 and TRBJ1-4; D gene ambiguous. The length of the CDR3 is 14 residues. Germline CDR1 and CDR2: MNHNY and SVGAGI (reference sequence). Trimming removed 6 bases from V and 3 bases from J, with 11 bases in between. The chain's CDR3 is CASSPVRANEKLFF. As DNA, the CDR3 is TGTGCCAGCAGCCCTGTACGGGCTAATGAAAAACTGTTTTTT.

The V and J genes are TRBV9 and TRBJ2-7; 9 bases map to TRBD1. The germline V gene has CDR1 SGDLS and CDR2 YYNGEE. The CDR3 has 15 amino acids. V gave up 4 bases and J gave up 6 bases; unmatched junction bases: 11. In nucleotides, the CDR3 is TGTGCCAGCAGCTTCACAGGGGGCGGATCGGGCGAGCAGTACTTC. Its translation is CASSFTGGGSGEQYF.

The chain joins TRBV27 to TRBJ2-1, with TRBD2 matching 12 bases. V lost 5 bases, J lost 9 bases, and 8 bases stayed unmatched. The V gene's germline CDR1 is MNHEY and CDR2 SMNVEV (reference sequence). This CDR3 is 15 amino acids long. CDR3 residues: CASSPLAGGPAEQFF. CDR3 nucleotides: TGTGCCAGCAGTCCCCTAGCGGGAGGGCCTGCTGAGCAGTTCTTC.

CDR3 nucleotide sequence: TGTGCCAGCAGGAAAGACAGGGTCCTCTTGGGCTACACCTTC. Its protein product is CASRKDRVLLGYTF. The chain uses TRBV6-5 and TRBJ1-2; 7 bases agree with TRBD1. The CDR3 spans 14 residues. CDR1 and CDR2 (germline): MNHEY, SVGAGI. J was trimmed by 8 bases and V by 6 bases; bases with no gene match: 12.

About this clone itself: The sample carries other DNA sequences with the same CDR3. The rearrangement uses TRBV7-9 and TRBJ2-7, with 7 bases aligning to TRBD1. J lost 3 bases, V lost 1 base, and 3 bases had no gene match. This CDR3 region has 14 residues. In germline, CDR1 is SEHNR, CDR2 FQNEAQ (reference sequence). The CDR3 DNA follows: TGTGCCAGCAGCTTAGGGGGGACAGACTACGAGCAGTACTTC. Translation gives CASSLGGTDYEQYF.

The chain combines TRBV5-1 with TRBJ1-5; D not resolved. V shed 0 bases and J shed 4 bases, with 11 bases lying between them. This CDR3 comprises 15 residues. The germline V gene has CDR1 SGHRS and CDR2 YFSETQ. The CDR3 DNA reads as TGCGCCAGCAGCTTGGGAGGGCGAGGAAATCAGCCCCAGCATTTT. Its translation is CASSLGGRGNQPQHF.

This chain's CDR3 is CASSLVSGGTGELFF. The DNA for the CDR3 is TGTGCCAGCAGCTTAGTTAGCGGGGGCACCGGGGAGCTGTTTTTT. The chain has TRBV7-2 and TRBJ2-2; 9 bases fit TRBD2. Trimming cost V 1 base and J 4 bases; bases outside gene matches: 1. In germline, CDR1 is SGHTA, CDR2 FQGNSA. CDR3 length equals 15 residues.

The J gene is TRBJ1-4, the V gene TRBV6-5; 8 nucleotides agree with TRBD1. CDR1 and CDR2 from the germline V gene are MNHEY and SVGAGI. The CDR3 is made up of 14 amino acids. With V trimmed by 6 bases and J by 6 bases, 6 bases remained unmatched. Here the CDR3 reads CASRGQGGDEKLFF. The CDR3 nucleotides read TGTGCCAGCAGAGGACAGGGTGGAGATGAAAAACTGTTTTTT.

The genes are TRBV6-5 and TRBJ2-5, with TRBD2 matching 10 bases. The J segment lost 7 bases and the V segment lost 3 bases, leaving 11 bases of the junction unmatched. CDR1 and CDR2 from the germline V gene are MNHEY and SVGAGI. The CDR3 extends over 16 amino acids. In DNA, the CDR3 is TGTGCCAGCAGTTATGCCCATGGGACTAGCGAGGGGACCCAGTACTTC. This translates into CASSYAHGTSEGTQYF.

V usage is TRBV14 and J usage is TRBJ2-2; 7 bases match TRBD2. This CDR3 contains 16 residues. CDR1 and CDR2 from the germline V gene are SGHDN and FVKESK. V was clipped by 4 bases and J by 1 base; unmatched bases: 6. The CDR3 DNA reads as TGTGCCAGCAGCCTTCCTAGCGGCAAGAACACCGGGGAGCTGTTTTTT. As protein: CASSLPSGKNTGELFF. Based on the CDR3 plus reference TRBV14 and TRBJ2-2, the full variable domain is EAGVTQFPSHSVIEKGQTVTLRCDPISGHDNLYWYRRVMGKEIKFLLHFVKESKQDESGMPNNRFLAERTGGTYSTLKVQPAELEDSGVYFCASSLPSGKNTGELFFGEGSRLTVL.

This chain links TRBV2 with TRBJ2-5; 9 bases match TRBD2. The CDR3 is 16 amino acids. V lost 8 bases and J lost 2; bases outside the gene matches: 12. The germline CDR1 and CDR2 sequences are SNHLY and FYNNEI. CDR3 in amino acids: CASPLLPREGQETQYF. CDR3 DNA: TGTGCCAGCCCCCTTTTACCGCGGGAGGGTCAAGAGACCCAGTACTTC. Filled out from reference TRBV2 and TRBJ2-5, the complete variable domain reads EPEVTQTPSHQVTQMGQEVILRCVPISNHLYFYWYRQILGQKVEFLVSFYNNEISEKSEIFDDQFSVERPDGSNFTLKIRSTKLEDSAMYFCASPLLPREGQETQYFGPGTRLLVL.

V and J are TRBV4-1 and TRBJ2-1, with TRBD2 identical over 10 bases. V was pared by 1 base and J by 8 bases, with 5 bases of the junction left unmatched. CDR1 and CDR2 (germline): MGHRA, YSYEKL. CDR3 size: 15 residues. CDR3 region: CASSQALAGADEQFF. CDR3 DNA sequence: TGCGCCAGCAGCCAAGCCCTAGCGGGAGCGGATGAGCAGTTCTTC.

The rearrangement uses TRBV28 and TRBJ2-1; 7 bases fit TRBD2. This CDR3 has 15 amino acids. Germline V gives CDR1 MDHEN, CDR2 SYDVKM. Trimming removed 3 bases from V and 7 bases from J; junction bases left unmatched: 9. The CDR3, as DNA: TGTGCCAGCAGTTTTCTGGCGGGAGTGAGAAATGAGCAGTTCTTC. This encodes CASSFLAGVRNEQFF.

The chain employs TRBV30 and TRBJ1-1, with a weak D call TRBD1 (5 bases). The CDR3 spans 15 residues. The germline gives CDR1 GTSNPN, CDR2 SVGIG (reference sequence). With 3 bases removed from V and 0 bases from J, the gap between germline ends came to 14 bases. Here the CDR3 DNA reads TGTGCCTGGAGGCAGGGCGTTCGGGTGAACACTGAAGCTTTCTTT. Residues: CAWRQGVRVNTEAFF.

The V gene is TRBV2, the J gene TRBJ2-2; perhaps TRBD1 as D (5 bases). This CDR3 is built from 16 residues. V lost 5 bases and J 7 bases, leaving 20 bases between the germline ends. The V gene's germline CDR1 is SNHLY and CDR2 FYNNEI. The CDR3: CASSPYRQLQSGELFF. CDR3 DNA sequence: TGTGCCAGCAGTCCTTATAGACAGTTACAGAGCGGGGAGCTGTTTTTT.

CDR3 sequence: CASSGRGGSSGELFF. As DNA, the CDR3 is TGCGCCAGCAGTGGCAGAGGCGGGAGTTCGGGGGAGCTGTTTTTT. The V and J genes are TRBV10-2 and TRBJ2-2; 7 bases align to TRBD2. Germline loops: CDR1 WSHSY, CDR2 SAAADI. With V trimmed by 4 bases and J by 8 bases, 10 bases remained unmatched. The CDR3 covers 15 residues.

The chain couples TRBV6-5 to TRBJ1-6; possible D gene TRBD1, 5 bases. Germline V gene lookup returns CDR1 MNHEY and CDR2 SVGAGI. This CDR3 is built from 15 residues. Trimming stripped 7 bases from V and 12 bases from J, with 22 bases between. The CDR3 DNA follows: TGTGCCAGCATATTCGAAGGGGCTTGGGCTCAACCCCTCCACTTT. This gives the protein CASIFEGAWAQPLHF.

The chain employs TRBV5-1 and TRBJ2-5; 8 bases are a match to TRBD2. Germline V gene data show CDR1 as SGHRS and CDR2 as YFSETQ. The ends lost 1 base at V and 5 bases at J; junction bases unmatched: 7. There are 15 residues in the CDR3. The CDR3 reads CASSLTSGSVETQYF. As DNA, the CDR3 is TGCGCCAGCAGCTTGACCAGCGGGAGTGTGGAGACCCAGTACTTC.